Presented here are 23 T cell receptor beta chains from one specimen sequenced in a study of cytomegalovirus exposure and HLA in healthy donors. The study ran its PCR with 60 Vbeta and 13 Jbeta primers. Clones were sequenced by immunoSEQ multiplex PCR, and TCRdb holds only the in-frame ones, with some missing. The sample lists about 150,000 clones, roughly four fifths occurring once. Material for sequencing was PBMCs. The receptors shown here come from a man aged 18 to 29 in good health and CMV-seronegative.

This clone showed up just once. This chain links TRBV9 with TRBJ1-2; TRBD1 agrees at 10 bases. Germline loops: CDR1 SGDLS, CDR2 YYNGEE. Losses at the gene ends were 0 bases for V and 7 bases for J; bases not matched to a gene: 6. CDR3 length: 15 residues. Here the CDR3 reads CASSVGEGQGSGYTF. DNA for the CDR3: TGTGCCAGCAGCGTAGGGGAGGGACAGGGGTCTGGCTACACCTTC.

CDR3 residues: CASSGKRTPVVYEQYF. In DNA form, the CDR3 reads TGTGCCAGCAGTGGGAAGCGGACCCCAGTAGTCTACGAGCAGTACTTC. V and J are TRBV6-1 and TRBJ2-7; a weak D match, TRBD2 (5 bases). Germline CDR1 MNHNS, CDR2 SASEGT. The CDR3 totals 16 residues. V lost 4 bases to trimming and J lost 3 bases, with 19 bases between them.

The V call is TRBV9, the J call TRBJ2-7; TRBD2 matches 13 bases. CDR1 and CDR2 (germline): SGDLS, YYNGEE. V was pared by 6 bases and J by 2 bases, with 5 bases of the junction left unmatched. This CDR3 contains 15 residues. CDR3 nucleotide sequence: TGTGCCAGCACCTCGGGACTAGCGGGACCCTACGAGCAGTACTTC. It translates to CASTSGLAGPYEQYF.

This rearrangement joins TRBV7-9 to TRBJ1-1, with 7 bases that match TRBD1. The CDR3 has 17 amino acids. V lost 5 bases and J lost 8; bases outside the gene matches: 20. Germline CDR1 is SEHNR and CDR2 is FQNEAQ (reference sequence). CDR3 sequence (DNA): TGTGCCAGCAGCACATACCTTAGACAGGGTCCTTATCCCGAAGCTTTCTTT. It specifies CASSTYLRQGPYPEAFF.

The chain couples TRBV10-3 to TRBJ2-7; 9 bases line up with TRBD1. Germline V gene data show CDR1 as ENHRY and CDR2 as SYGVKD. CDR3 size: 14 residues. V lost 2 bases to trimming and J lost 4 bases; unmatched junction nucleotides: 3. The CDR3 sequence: CAISEGTGSYEQYF. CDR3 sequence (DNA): TGTGCCATCAGTGAGGGGACAGGGAGTTACGAGCAGTACTTC.

CDR3 nucleotides: TGTGCCACCAGCAGACCCGGGACAGGGGCGGCGGAACTGTTTTTT. Amino acid sequence: CATSRPGTGAAELFF. The genes are TRBV15 and TRBJ1-4; 10 bases match TRBD1. Germline V gene sequence: CDR1 LNHNV, CDR2 YYDKDF (reference sequence). V lost 2 bases and J lost 12; bases outside the gene matches: 9. The CDR3 totals 15 residues.

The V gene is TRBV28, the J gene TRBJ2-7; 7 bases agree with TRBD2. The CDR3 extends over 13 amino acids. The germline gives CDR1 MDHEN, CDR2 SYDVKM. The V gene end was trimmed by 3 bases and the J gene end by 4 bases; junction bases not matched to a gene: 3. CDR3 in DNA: TGTGCCAGCAGTTTCGGGAGGATGTACGAGCAGTACTTC. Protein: CASSFGRMYEQYF.

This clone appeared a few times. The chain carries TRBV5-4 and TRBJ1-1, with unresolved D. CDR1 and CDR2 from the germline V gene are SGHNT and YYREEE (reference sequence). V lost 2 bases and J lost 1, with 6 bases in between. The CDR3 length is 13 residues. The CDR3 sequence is CASSFLPNTEAFF. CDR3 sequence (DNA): TGTGCCAGCAGCTTTCTTCCGAACACTGAAGCTTTCTTT.

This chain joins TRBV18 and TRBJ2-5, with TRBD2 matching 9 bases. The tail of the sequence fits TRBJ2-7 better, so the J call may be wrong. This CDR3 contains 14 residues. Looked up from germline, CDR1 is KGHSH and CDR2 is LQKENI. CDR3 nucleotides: TGTGCCAGCTCACCATGGACTAGCGACTACGAGCAGTACTTC. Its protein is CASSPWTSDYEQYF.

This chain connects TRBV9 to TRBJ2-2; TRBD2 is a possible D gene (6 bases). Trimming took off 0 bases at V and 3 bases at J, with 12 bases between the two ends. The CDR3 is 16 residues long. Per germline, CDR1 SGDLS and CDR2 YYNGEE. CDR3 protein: CASSVGPGDYTGELFF. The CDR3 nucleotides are TGTGCCAGCAGCGTAGGCCCGGGGGATTACACCGGGGAGCTGTTTTTT.

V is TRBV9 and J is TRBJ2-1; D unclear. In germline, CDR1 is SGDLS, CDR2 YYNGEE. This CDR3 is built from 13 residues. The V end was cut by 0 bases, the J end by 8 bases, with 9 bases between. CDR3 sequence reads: CASSVVSDYEQFF. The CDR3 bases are TGTGCCAGCAGCGTAGTAAGCGACTATGAGCAGTTCTTC.

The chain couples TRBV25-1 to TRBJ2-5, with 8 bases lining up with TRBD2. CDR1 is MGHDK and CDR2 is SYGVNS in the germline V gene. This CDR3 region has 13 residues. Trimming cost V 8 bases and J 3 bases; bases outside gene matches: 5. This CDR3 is CASRGGRKETQYF. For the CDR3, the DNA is TGTGCCAGCCGGGGGGGACGGAAAGAGACCCAGTACTTC.

For the CDR3, the DNA is TGTGCCAGCAAATCGTACCAAGAGACCCAGTACTTC. Residues: CASKSYQETQYF. The genes are TRBV28 and TRBJ2-5; D is ambiguous. Trimming took 7 bases from V and 0 from J, leaving 6 bases between them. The CDR3 is made up of 12 amino acids. Germline CDR1 is MDHEN and CDR2 is SYDVKM.

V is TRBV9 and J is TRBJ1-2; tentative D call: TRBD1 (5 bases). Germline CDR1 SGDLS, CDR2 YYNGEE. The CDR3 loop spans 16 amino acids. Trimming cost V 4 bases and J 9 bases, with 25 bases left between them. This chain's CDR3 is CASSPDPRDRRGSYTF. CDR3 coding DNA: TGTGCCAGCAGCCCCGACCCGCGGGACCGCCGGGGTAGCTACACCTTC. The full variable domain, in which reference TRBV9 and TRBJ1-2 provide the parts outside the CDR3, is DSGVTQTPKHLITATGQRVTLRCSPRSGDLSVYWYQQSLDQGLQFLIQYYNGEERAKGNILERFSAQQFPDLHSELNLSSLELGDSALYFCASSPDPRDRRGSYTFGSGTRLTVV.

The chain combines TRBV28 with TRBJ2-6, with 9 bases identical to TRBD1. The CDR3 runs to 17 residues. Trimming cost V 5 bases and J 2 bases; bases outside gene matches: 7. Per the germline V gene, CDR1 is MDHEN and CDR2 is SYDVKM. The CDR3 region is CASSRSTGGTGANVLTF. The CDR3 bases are TGTGCCAGCAGTCGATCGACAGGGGGAACTGGGGCCAACGTCCTGACTTTC.

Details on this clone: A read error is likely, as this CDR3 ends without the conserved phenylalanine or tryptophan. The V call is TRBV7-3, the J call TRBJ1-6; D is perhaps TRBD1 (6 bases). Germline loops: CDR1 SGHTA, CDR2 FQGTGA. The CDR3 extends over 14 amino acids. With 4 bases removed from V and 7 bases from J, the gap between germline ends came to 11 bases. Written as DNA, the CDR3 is TGTGCCAGCAGCTCCAGGGGTTACAATTCACCCCTCCACTCT. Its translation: CASSSRGYNSPLHS.

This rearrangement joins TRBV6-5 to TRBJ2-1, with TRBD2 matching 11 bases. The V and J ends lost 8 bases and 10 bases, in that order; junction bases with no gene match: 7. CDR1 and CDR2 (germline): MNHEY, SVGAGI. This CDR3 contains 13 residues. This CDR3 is CASLAGGSAEQFF. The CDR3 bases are TGTGCCAGCTTAGCGGGGGGGTCGGCCGAGCAGTTCTTC.

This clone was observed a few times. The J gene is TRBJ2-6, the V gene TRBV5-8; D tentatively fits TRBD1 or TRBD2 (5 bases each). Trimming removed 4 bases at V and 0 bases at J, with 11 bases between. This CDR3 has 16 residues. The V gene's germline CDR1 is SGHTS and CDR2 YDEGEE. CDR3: CASSLGRSSGANVLTF. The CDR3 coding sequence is TGTGCCAGCAGCCTGGGACGGAGCTCTGGGGCCAACGTCCTGACTTTC.

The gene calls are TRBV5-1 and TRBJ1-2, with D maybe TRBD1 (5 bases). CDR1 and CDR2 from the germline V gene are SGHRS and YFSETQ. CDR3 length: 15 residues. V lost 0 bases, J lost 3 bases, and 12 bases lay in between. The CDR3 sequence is CASSLGSGNDYGYTF. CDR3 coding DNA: TGCGCCAGCAGCTTGGGATCAGGGAATGACTATGGCTACACCTTC.

The DNA of the CDR3 is TGCGCCAGCAGCGATCGGACAGGTGGAAACACCATATATTTT. Protein: CASSDRTGGNTIYF. The V gene is TRBV4-1, the J gene TRBJ1-3, with TRBD1 identical over 7 bases. With 5 bases clipped from V and 3 bases from J, the junction kept 4 bases outside the gene matches. The germline gives CDR1 MGHRA, CDR2 YSYEKL. The CDR3 is 14 residues long.

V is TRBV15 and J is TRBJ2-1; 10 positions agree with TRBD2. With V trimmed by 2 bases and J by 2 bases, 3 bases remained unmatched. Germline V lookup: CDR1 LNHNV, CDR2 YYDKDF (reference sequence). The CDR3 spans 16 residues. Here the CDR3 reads CATSRTSGTAYNEQFF. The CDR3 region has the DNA TGTGCCACCAGCAGAACTAGCGGGACTGCCTACAATGAGCAGTTCTTC.

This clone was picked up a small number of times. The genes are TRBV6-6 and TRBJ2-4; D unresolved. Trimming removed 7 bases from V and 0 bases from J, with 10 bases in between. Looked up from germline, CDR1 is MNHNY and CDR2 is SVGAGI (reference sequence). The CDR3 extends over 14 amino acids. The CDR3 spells CASTLELAKNIQYF. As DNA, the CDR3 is TGTGCCAGCACCCTAGAACTAGCCAAAAACATTCAGTACTTC.

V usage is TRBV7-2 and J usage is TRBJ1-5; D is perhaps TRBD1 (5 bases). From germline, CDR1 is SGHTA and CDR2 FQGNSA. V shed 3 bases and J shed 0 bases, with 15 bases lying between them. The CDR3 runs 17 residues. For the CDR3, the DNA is TGTGCCAGCAGCTTTAACAGGTCGCTCAGTAGCAATCAGCCCCAGCATTTT. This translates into CASSFNRSLSSNQPQHF. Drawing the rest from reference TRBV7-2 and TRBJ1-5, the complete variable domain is GAGVSQSPSNKVTEKGKDVELRCDPISGHTALYWYRQSLGQGLEFLIYFQGNSAPDKSGLPSDRFSAERTGGSVSTLTIQRTQQEDSAVYLCASSFNRSLSSNQPQHFGDGTRLSIL.